The clone carrying this T cell receptor (beta chain) was seen ten or more times. This entry belongs to a study of T cells in Graves' hyperthyroidism and ophthalmopathy. Amplified regions were TCR beta CDR3 sequences from RNA transcripts. The primer set for the first-round RT-PCR of the TCR CDR3 was HTBI. In TCRdb, the multiplex PCR reads were re-called with MiXCR into one record per CDR3 protein. The sample lists 550,000 to 800,000 distinct CDR3 sequences, roughly a sixth seen once, with around 15% in the top ten. The ends lost 4 bases at V and 8 bases at J; junction bases unmatched: 12. The germline V gene encodes CDR1 MDHEN and CDR2 SYDVKM. The CDR3 loop spans 15 amino acids.

This sequence joins TRBV28 and TRBJ1-2, with 8 bases lining up with TRBD1. The clonotype comes from a man aged 50-59 years with Graves' hyperthyroidism. What was sequenced was blood. DNA for the CDR3: TGTGCCAGCAGTTCGGCCCCAACAGGGGGGGCGGGCTACACCTTC. Its translation is CASSSAPTGGAGYTF.